This paragraph reports one TCR beta chain. Its target is not known. The length of the CDR3 is 17 residues. Germline V gene lookup returns CDR1 SEHNR and CDR2 FQNEAQ (reference sequence). The V end was cut by 0 bases, the J end by 5 bases, with 20 bases between. The data stem from a study of T cell responses to AZD1222 COVID-19 vaccine. The study, taken as a whole, reports: In the spike-specific TCR repertoire, nearly half reportedly target unmutated variant regions. Dominant at 160-218 and 743-854, vaccine-associated CD4 TCRs also spanned spike.

Generated by immunoSEQ multiplex PCR, the TCRdb table keeps only in-frame clones and is missing some. The repertoire includes roughly 200,000 clones, about 92% of them detected once, and roughly 1% sits in the top ten. Specimen: peripheral blood, collected on day 0 of MenACWY control vaccination. The rearrangement joins TRBV7-9 to TRBJ2-7, with no clear D. The sequence derives from an adult in good health. CDR3 nucleotides: TGTGCCAGCAGCTTAGCGGTTGGAGACGCAAAGGGCCACGAGCAGTACTTC. Protein product: CASSLAVGDAKGHEQYF.